These 12 T cell receptor beta chains were sequenced from one sample in a study of CD8+CD57+ T cells in acquired aplastic anemia. TCR beta VDJ and CDR3 profiles were obtained from a genomic DNA template. TCRdb re-derived calls from the reads in MiXCR, one entry per CDR3 protein. The sample yields 200,000 to 250,000 distinct CDR3 sequences, roughly 35% seen once. The source material was sorted CD4+, CD8+, or CD8+CD57+ T cells (not recorded which) from PBMCs. The receptors were sampled from a human donor in good health, serving as a control.

The sample holds a few counts of this clonotype. This chain joins TRBV2 and TRBJ1-2; 9 nucleotides agree with TRBD1. CDR1 and CDR2 from the germline V gene are SNHLY and FYNNEI. J gave up 6 bases and V 4 bases, and 3 bases lay outside the gene matches. This CDR3 region has 13 residues. CDR3 residues: CASSGDREDGYTF. The DNA for the CDR3 is TGTGCCAGCAGTGGGGACAGGGAAGATGGCTACACCTTC.

This clonotype was detected many times. This sequence joins TRBV7-9 and TRBJ2-1, with D possibly matching TRBD2 (5 bases). The ends were cut back, 5 bases at V and 4 bases at J, with 15 bases in the middle. The CDR3 contains 15 residues. Germline V gives CDR1 SEHNR, CDR2 FQNEAQ (reference sequence). CDR3 region: CASSHLAVGYNEQFF. The CDR3 coding sequence is TGTGCCAGCAGCCATCTAGCTGTGGGGTACAATGAGCAGTTCTTC.

This clonotype was recorded many times. The genes are TRBV20-1 and TRBJ1-3, with D possibly matching TRBD1 (5 bases). CDR1 and CDR2 (germline): DFQATT, SNEGSKA (reference sequence). The CDR3 has 14 amino acids. V was cut by 5 bases and J by 0 bases, with 11 bases left in between. CDR3 in DNA: TGCAGTGCTCCTGACAGCCTCTCTGGAAACACCATATATTTT. Translation gives CSAPDSLSGNTIYF.

The genes are TRBV2 and TRBJ2-1, with D perhaps being TRBD1 or TRBD2 (5 bases each). From germline, CDR1 is SNHLY and CDR2 FYNNEI. The CDR3 totals 11 residues. Trimming took 4 bases from V and 15 from J, leaving 13 bases between them. The CDR3 region is CASSGGAHRFF. The CDR3 nucleotides are TGTGCCAGCAGTGGAGGGGCCCATCGGTTCTTC. The full variable domain, with the rest looked up from reference TRBV2 and TRBJ2-1, is EPEVTQTPSHQVTQMGQEVILRCVPISNHLYFYWYRQILGQKVEFLVSFYNNEISEKSEIFDDQFSVERPDGSNFTLKIRSTKLEDSAMYFCASSGGAHRFFGPGTRLTVL.

This clonotype was observed a few times. The chain links TRBV12-3 or TRBV12-4 to TRBJ1-1; 10 nucleotides match TRBD1. V trimming: 6 bases; J trimming: 3 bases; junction bases outside the gene matches: 7. CDR3 length: 15 amino acids. Here the CDR3 DNA reads TGTGCCAGCAGGTTTGGACAGGGGGACCACACTGAAGCTTTCTTT. This encodes CASRFGQGDHTEAFF.

With respect to this clonotype: Likely a read error: the CDR3 ends without its conserved phenylalanine or tryptophan. J is TRBJ1-2 and V is TRBV5-1; D gene unclear. The CDR3 has 16 residues. Germline V gene sequence: CDR1 SGHRS, CDR2 YFSETQ. Trimming left V 0 bases short and J 0 bases short, with 12 bases between. This chain's CDR3 is CASSLGSAAANYGYTL. In nucleotides, the CDR3 is TGCGCCAGCAGCTTGGGGTCGGCAGCAGCTAACTATGGCTACACCCTC.

This clonotype was recorded at least ten times. The chain links TRBV19 to TRBJ1-2, with unresolved D. From germline, CDR1 is LNHDA and CDR2 SQIVND (reference sequence). The ends were cut back, 4 bases at V and 2 bases at J, with 8 bases in the middle. CDR3 length equals 13 residues. In DNA form, the CDR3 reads TGTGCCAGTAGTAGCCGGAGAAACTATGGCTACACCTTC. Its protein product is CASSSRRNYGYTF.

This clonotype was observed at least ten times. The chain combines TRBV5-6 with TRBJ1-2; D remains unclear. This CDR3 comprises 12 residues. Deletions cut 5 bases from V and 2 bases from J, with 7 bases between. The germline V gene encodes CDR1 SGHDT and CDR2 YYEEEE. CDR3 in DNA: TGTGCCAGCAGGACAATGAACTATGGCTACACCTTC. This translates into CASRTMNYGYTF.

This clonotype appeared many times. The rearrangement uses TRBV20-1 and TRBJ1-2; TRBD1 matches 7 bases. The CDR3 runs 14 residues. Germline V gene data show CDR1 as DFQATT and CDR2 as SNEGSKA (reference sequence). The ends lost 5 bases at V and 5 bases at J; junction bases unmatched: 11. The DNA of the CDR3 is TGCAGTGCTCTGACTAGACAGGGAGGGTATGGCTACACCTTC. This gives the protein CSALTRQGGYGYTF.

The chain has TRBV19 and TRBJ1-1, with no clear D. There are 11 residues in the CDR3. The V end lost 3 bases, the J end lost 6 bases, and 5 bases lay between the germline ends. Germline V gene lookup returns CDR1 LNHDA and CDR2 SQIVND (reference sequence). The CDR3 here is CASSIAAEAFF. The CDR3 coding sequence is TGTGCCAGTAGTATCGCTGCTGAAGCTTTCTTT.

Regarding this clonotype: A much larger clone lies one base from this, so it may be a read error. The chain joins TRBV6-1 to TRBJ2-5; D might be TRBD1 (6 bases). Germline CDR1 reads MNHNS; CDR2 reads SASEGT. This CDR3 comprises 15 residues. The CDR3 sequence is CASRRTVLAQGTQYF. The CDR3 DNA reads as TGTGCCAGCAGAAGGACAGTTCTGGCCCAAGGGACCCAGTACTTC.

The rearrangement uses TRBV5-8 and TRBJ1-5, with 8 bases that match TRBD1. The CDR3 totals 15 residues. V was pared by 4 bases and J by 2 bases, with 5 bases of the junction left unmatched. Germline V gene data show CDR1 as SGHTS and CDR2 as YDEGEE. The CDR3 DNA reads as TGTGCCAGCAGCCCGACAGGGGAGGGCAATCAGCCCCAGCATTTT. Translating gives CASSPTGEGNQPQHF.